These T cell receptor beta chains were read from a single sample in a study of blood T cell repertoires in COVID-19. This table comes from immunoSEQ multiplex PCR, and its TCRdb copy is limited to in-frame clones, with some not included. The profile shows about 260,000 clones, approximately 86% of them singletons. Specimen: peripheral blood. The receptors were sampled from a man aged 35 to 55 with active or convalescent COVID-19. The CDR3 runs from the conserved cysteine through the conserved F or W. Each record gives: clone size, J gene, V gene, D gene, CDR3 DNA, CDR3 protein. A D gene is named only where the DNA matches it firmly. Rows give clone size only sometimes, using once, few, many, or a class for an expanded clone.

NA TRBJ1-6 TRBV11-2 TRBD1 TGTGCCAGCAGCATCCGCCCCGGGACAGGATCTTCACCCCTCCACTTT CASSIRPGTGSSPLHF
few TRBJ1-2 TRBV5-6 NA TGTGCCAGCAGCTTGGTGACAGTCCCTGGCTACACCTTC CASSLVTVPGYTF
NA TRBJ2-7 TRBV27 TRBD2 TGTGCCAGCACGAGGACTAGCGGGAGAGTAGGCTACGAGCAGTACTTC CASTRTSGRVGYEQYF
NA TRBJ2-1 TRBV5-1 NA TGCGCCAGCAGCTCGGACAGCAATGAGCAGTTCTTC CASSSDSNEQFF
NA TRBJ1-3 TRBV6-6 NA TGTGCCAGCAGTACGAGACGGGGAGGAAACACCATATATTTT CASSTRRGGNTIYF
NA TRBJ2-3 TRBV7-9 NA TGTGCCAGCAGCTCCAGGAGGGGACCCTCGCTCGAGACGCAGTATTTT CASSSRRGPSLETQYF
NA TRBJ1-4 TRBV15 TRBD1 TGTGCCACCAGCAGACTACAGGGGGACAGAACAGAAAAACTGTTTTTT CATSRLQGDRTEKLFF
NA TRBJ2-7 TRBV28 NA TGTGCCAGCAGTTCAGGGTTTGACAACGAGCAGTACTTC CASSSGFDNEQYF
NA TRBJ2-6 TRBV19 TRBD1 TGTGCCAGTAGTGACAGGGGAACCTATTCTGGGGCCAACGTCCTGACTTTC CASSDRGTYSGANVLTF
NA TRBJ2-6 TRBV28 NA TGTGCCAGCTCGGGATCCCGAAGGGCCAACGTCCTGACTTTC CASSGSRRANVLTF